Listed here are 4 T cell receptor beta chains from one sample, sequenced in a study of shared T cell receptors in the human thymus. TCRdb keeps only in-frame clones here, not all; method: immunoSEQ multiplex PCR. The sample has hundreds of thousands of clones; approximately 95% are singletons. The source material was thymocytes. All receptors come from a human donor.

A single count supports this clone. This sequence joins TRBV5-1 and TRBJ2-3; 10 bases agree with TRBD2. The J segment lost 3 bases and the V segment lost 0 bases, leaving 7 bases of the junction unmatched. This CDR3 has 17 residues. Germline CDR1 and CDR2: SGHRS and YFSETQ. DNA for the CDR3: TGCGCCAGCAGCTTGGATCCTAGCGGGAGAATAACAGATACGCAGTATTTT. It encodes CASSLDPSGRITDTQYF.

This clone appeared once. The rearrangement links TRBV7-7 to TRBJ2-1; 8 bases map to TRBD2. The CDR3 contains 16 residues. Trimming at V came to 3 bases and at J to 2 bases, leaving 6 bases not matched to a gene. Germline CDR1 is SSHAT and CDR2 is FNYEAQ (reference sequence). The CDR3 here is CASSFTSGPTYNEQFF. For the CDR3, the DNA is TGTGCCAGCAGCTTCACTAGCGGACCTACCTACAATGAGCAGTTCTTC.

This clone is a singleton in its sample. CDR3 loop: CASGLAGGQETQYF. CDR3 coding DNA: TGTGCCAGCGGGCTAGCGGGAGGACAGGAGACCCAGTACTTC. This chain uses TRBV6-6 with TRBJ2-5; 11 nucleotides agree with TRBD2. The V and J ends lost 8 bases and 5 bases, in that order; junction bases with no gene match: 7. CDR3 size: 14 residues. CDR1 is MNHNY and CDR2 is SVGAGI in the germline V gene (reference sequence).

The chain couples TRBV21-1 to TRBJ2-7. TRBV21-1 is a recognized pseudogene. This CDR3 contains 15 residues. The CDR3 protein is CASSILGSKGYEQYF. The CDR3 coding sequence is TGTGCCAGCAGCATCCTCGGGTCAAAGGGTTACGAGCAGTACTTC.